The source of this T cell receptor beta chain is a study of blood T cell repertoires in COVID-19. Study in general: Italy, Spain and the United States were the sources of the convalescent and acute COVID-19 samples.

The CDR3 loop spans 15 amino acids. V was pared by 3 bases and J by 4 bases, with 7 bases of the junction left unmatched. Germline CDR1 and CDR2: SGHAT and FQNNGV. Original data processing: Using reference gene primer amplification, nucleated cell counts were estimated. Method: immunoSEQ multiplex PCR; TCRdb's copy keeps in-frame clones and lacks some. V, J and clone size derive from that table, while D and trimming were established from the DNA sequence. Seen here are 100,000 to 120,000 clones, roughly 80% observed once, and the top ten hold about 1.6%. The V and J genes are TRBV11-2 and TRBJ2-5; the match to TRBD2 covers 8 bases. The source of this sequence is a man in his fifties or sixties with acute or convalescent COVID-19. Sequencing input: peripheral blood. The CDR3 coding sequence is TGTGCCAGCAGCTTGAATAGCGGGGCTATAGAGACCCAGTACTTC. Translated: CASSLNSGAIETQYF.